This T cell receptor (beta chain) originates from a study of Ad26.COV2.S vaccination and SARS-CoV-2 variants (dated by TCRdb to the early 2020s). General notes on the study: Donors in the vaccine arm were drawn from COV1001, a phase I-IIa trial of Ad26.COV2.S in healthy adults that was multicentre, randomized, double-blind and placebo-controlled. A total of 32 samples were included in the TCR-sequenced set, comprising about 20 Ad26.COV2.S vaccine recipients, 5 placebo recipients and 8 SARS-CoV-2 convalescent individuals. Blinding of investigators to trial group allocation was maintained during experiments and outcome assessment. Participants in the trial were split at random into five groups of five each, receiving low-dose or high-dose Ad26.COV2.S once or twice, or else placebo on both occasions. Dosing of Ad26.COV2.S was intramuscular, at either 5x10^10 or 1x10^11 viral particles, delivered as one shot or as two shots spaced 56 days apart. TCRbeta repertoire sequencing was used to assess the specificity and breadth of SARS-CoV-2-reactive T cell receptors after Ad26.COV2.S vaccination. Study-level results and caveats: After vaccination, spike-specific CD8+ and CD4+ T cell responses were reported to show substantial breadth. Vaccine and placebo recipients had similar non-spike TCR breadth, a finding consistent with the vaccine containing only spike. The study lacked the statistical power to compare responses across vaccine doses or regimens. Compared with placebo recipients, Ad26.COV2.S recipients showed higher spike-specific TCR breadth (P = 0.0014). The authors noted that the TCR breadth and depth analyses may have underestimated total T cell responses.

Per the germline V gene, SGDLS is the CDR1 and YYNGEE is the CDR2. Its CDR3 holds 15 amino acids, cysteine through phenylalanine. The entry retains the CDR3 DNA only, 45 bases that are in frame from base 1. V and J lose 2 bases and 3 bases, and a span of 15 bases separates them. Concerning this clone: Its antigen remains undetermined. The record has no base qualities; no much larger clone is one base away.

The immunoSEQ Assay was the method used to sequence TCRbeta CDR3 regions. After extraction, genomic DNA underwent amplification by bias-controlled multiplex PCR, followed by high-throughput sequencing. On the study's bioinformatics: To quantify the absolute abundance of every unique TCRbeta CDR3 region, sequences were collapsed and filtered. Usable DNA was measured by amplifying reference genes present in all nucleated cells, and TCRbeta template counts were normalized to that usable DNA to estimate T cell fraction. Repertoire TCRs were annotated as SARS-CoV-2-specific by exact matching of V gene, CDR3 amino acid sequence and J gene to a known reactive TCR set. MIRA supplied the reference SARS-CoV-2 TCR set, which was filtered for enrichment in COVID-19-positive ImmuneCODE repertoires so that public or cross-reactive TCRs were removed. Using the MIRA antigens, annotated TCRs were further analysed by specific ORF or by position within an ORF. Breadth was defined as the number of annotated unique rearrangements divided by the total number of unique productive rearrangements, and depth was defined as the summed frequency of the annotated unique rearrangements. Two-sided Wilcoxon rank-sum tests were applied when comparing TCR breadth between groups. TCRdb obtained this table from immuneACCESS and retained in-frame rearrangements with V and J assigned. These tables miss some clones; where compared with another copy, unresolved V genes account for less than half of the shortfall, and the remainder is unexplained. From that table come the V and J calls and clone size; the DNA was used to work out D and trimming. The sample has a few hundred thousand clones on record, 70% to 90% of them singletons. Approximately 4% of the sample is taken by the ten largest.

What this sample's treatment or condition label stands for: around 19 received Ad26.COV2.S at low or high dose, single or two shots; several received placebo; per-sample allocation not given. For vaccine and placebo recipients, repertoires were sequenced using samples collected on day 63 after the first injection. Between 29 July and 7 August 2020, Cohort 1b enrolled fewer than 30 adults aged 18-55 years at one site in Boston, USA. Ad26.COV2.S was a replication-incompetent adenovirus type 26 vector that expressed a prefusion-stabilized SARS-CoV-2 spike protein derived from the original Wuhan strain.

This receptor chain uses TRBV9 and TRBJ2-7, with no confident D gene call. The sample in question was peripheral blood, obtained in a trial of Ad26.COV2.S vaccine versus placebo. This receptor was identified in a person between 18 and 59 years old who received the Ad26.COV2.S COVID-19 vaccine or a placebo. The nucleotides are TGTGCCAGCAGCGTTACGCCCGCAGACCGCTACGAGCAGTACTTC. Translated, this is CASSVTPADRYEQYF. The full variable domain, with segments outside the CDR3 supplied by the reference TRBV9 and TRBJ2-7 proteins, appears as DSGVTQTPKHLITATGQRVTLRCSPRSGDLSVYWYQQSLDQGLQFLIQYYNGEERAKGNILERFSAQQFPDLHSELNLSSLELGDSALYFCASSVTPADRYEQYFGPGTRLTVT.